A single sample is the source of the 8 T cell receptor beta chains below, sequenced in a study of T-cell memory formation after mild COVID-19. Via MiXCR, TCRdb re-called the 5' RACE reads, giving one row per CDR3 protein. The table lists 190,000 or so distinct CDR3 sequences, roughly a tenth of them singletons. Sequenced material: PBMCs or a T cell subset sorted from them (not recorded which). The receptors were gathered from a man aged 18 to 29 who had mild COVID-19 (a few samples of this study predate the infection). Cell type and time point are not known.

This clonotype occurred many times. The DNA for the CDR3 is TGTGCCAGCAGTTACTCGCCTAGCGGCTCCTACGAGCAGTACTTC. Translating gives CASSYSPSGSYEQYF. This chain joins TRBV6-5 and TRBJ2-7; TRBD2 aligns across 7 bases. Germline loops: CDR1 MNHEY, CDR2 SVGAGI. V lost 0 bases to trimming and J lost 0 bases; unmatched junction nucleotides: 2. The CDR3 is made up of 15 amino acids.

This clonotype was seen only a few times. The chain links TRBV19 to TRBJ1-1, with D possibly TRBD1 on 5 matching bases. With 5 bases removed from V and 0 bases from J, the gap between germline ends came to 7 bases. Germline-derived CDR1 and CDR2 are LNHDA and SQIVND (reference sequence). The CDR3 totals 13 residues. The CDR3 DNA follows: TGTGCCAGTAGTGGGGCAGTGAACACTGAAGCTTTCTTT. As protein: CASSGAVNTEAFF.

This clonotype was detected ten times or more. The V gene is TRBV7-2, the J gene TRBJ1-1; TRBD1 agrees at 8 bases. The CDR3 is 13 residues long. Losses at the gene ends were 4 bases for V and 7 bases for J; bases not matched to a gene: 5. The V gene's germline CDR1 is SGHTA and CDR2 FQGNSA. CDR3 nucleotide sequence: TGTGCCAGCAGCTCCGGGACAGGCCTTGAAGCTTTCTTT. Amino acid sequence: CASSSGTGLEAFF.

There are a few counts of this clonotype. The chain joins TRBV28 to TRBJ2-1, with 13 bases aligning to TRBD2. The germline V gene has CDR1 MDHEN and CDR2 SYDVKM. The junction had 5 bases not matched to a gene; V was cut back by 4 bases and J by 11 bases. CDR3 length: 14 amino acids. CDR3 DNA sequence: TGTGCCAGCAGTTCCGGGACTAGCGGGATGCAGCAGTTCTTC. This codes for CASSSGTSGMQQFF.

CDR3 loop: CSARVTVSNQPQHF. For the CDR3, the DNA is TGCAGTGCTAGAGTGACAGTAAGCAATCAGCCCCAGCATTTT. The genes are TRBV20-1 and TRBJ1-5; possible D gene TRBD1, 5 bases. Trimming stripped 1 base from V and 1 base from J, with 8 bases between. Germline lookup yields CDR1 DFQATT and CDR2 SNEGSKA (reference sequence). CDR3 length: 14 residues.

This chain links TRBV13 with TRBJ1-2; 7 bases align to TRBD1. After removal of 8 bases from V and 4 bases from J, the junction contained 10 bases not matched to a gene. Germline V gene data show CDR1 as PRHDT and CDR2 as FYEKMQ (reference sequence). The CDR3 totals 14 residues. The CDR3 coding sequence is TGTGCCAGCGAAGCAACCAGGGGGGGCTATGGCTACACCTTC. Translated, it gives CASEATRGGYGYTF.

This chain connects TRBV5-1 to TRBJ2-1; TRBD2 is a possible D gene (6 bases). The CDR3 is 12 amino acids. CDR1 and CDR2 (germline): SGHRS, YFSETQ. V gave up 2 bases and J gave up 9 bases, with 9 bases separating them. This CDR3 is CASSFNGGEQFF. CDR3 bases: TGCGCCAGCAGCTTTAACGGGGGTGAGCAGTTCTTC.

This clonotype appeared a few times. The chain carries TRBV7-2 and TRBJ2-1; a weak D match, TRBD1 (5 bases). The CDR3 covers 15 residues. V lost 5 bases, J lost 0 bases, and 11 bases lay in between. Looked up from germline, CDR1 is SGHTA and CDR2 is FQGNSA. CDR3 bases: TGTGCCAGCAGCCACAGGTCCGACTCCTACAATGAGCAGTTCTTC. Its protein is CASSHRSDSYNEQFF.